This T cell receptor (beta chain) was recovered during a study of shared clonotypes between healthy human individuals. The table came from immunoSEQ multiplex PCR; TCRdb's copy has only in-frame clones and leaves some out. The table lists approximately 500,000 clones, 90% to 96% of them singletons. This clone appeared a few times. Its antigen is not identified. Points from the study as a whole: Non-shared clonotypes had lower generation probabilities than those shared by all four donors.

This sequence was found in a woman in her twenties or thirties in good health. The sequenced sample consisted of naive CD4+ T cells sorted from blood. The subset denotes: CD45RA+ positively selected.

CDR3 DNA sequence: TGTGCCAGTAGACCCCAAGAGGGCTATGGCTACACCTTC. This translates into CASRPQEGYGYTF. The V and J genes are TRBV19 and TRBJ1-2, with unresolved D. V was shortened by 6 bases and J by 4 bases, with 12 bases between the two germline ends. Germline V gives CDR1 LNHDA, CDR2 SQIVND (reference sequence). This CDR3 is 13 amino acids long.